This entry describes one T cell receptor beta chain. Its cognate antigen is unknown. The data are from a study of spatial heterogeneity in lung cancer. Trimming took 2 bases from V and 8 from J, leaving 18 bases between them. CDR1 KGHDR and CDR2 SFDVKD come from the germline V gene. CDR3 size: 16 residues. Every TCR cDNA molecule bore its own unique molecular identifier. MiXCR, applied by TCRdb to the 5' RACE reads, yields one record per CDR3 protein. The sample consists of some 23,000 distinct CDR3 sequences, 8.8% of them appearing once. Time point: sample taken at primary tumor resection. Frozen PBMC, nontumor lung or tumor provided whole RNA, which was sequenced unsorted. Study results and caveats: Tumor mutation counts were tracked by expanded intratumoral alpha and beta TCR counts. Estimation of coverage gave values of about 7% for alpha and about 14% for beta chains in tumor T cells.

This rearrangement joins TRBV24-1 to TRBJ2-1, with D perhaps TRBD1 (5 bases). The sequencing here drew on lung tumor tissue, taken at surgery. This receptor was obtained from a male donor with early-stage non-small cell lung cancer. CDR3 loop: CATSDWRGPLGDEQFF. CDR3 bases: TGTGCCACCAGTGATTGGAGAGGACCCCTAGGGGATGAGCAGTTCTTC.